The 5 T cell receptor beta chains below all came from one sample that was sequenced in a study of T cells in Graves' hyperthyroidism and ophthalmopathy. Using RNA transcripts as the source, TCR beta CDR3 regions were amplified. The HTBI primer set was used in a first-round RT-PCR of the TCR CDR3. TCRdb recomputed calls from the multiplex PCR reads with MiXCR, one row per CDR3 protein. This repertoire shows a few hundred thousand distinct CDR3 sequences, about a sixth found once; its top ten account for approximately 7%. Source material: blood. These receptors all stem from a young woman with Graves' hyperthyroidism.

This clonotype was recorded a few times. The gene calls are TRBV28 and TRBJ1-1; D is perhaps TRBD1 (5 bases). CDR1 and CDR2 from the germline V gene are MDHEN and SYDVKM. V was pared by 1 base and J by 1 base, with 7 bases between. The CDR3 is made up of 14 amino acids. CDR3 region: CASSLFQGNTEAFF. For the CDR3, the DNA is TGTGCCAGCAGTTTATTCCAGGGGAACACTGAAGCTTTCTTT.

This clonotype was observed many times. This rearrangement joins TRBV20-1 to TRBJ1-2; 7 positions agree with TRBD1. Germline values: CDR1 DFQATT, CDR2 SNEGSKA (reference sequence). V shed 6 bases and J 5 bases; nucleotides not matched to a gene: 12. This CDR3 is 14 amino acids long. The CDR3 loop is CSAPSPQTGYGYTF. CDR3 coding DNA: TGCAGTGCCCCATCCCCCCAGACAGGGTATGGCTACACCTTC.

This clonotype was seen repeatedly, ten times or more. The V call is TRBV6-1, the J call TRBJ2-5; 11 bases map to TRBD2. Germline V gene lookup returns CDR1 MNHNS and CDR2 SASEGT. V shed 4 bases and J 0 bases; nucleotides not matched to a gene: 4. The CDR3 runs 16 residues. This chain's CDR3 is CASSGLAGTYQETQYF. CDR3 nucleotide sequence: TGTGCCAGCAGTGGACTAGCGGGGACGTACCAAGAGACCCAGTACTTC.

This clonotype was seen ten or more times. CDR3 in amino acids: CASSRTSGSSTDTQYF. For the CDR3, the DNA is TGTGCCAGCAGCCGGACTAGCGGGTCAAGCACAGATACGCAGTATTTT. This sequence joins TRBV7-3 and TRBJ2-3, with 11 positions matching TRBD2. The germline V gene has CDR1 SGHTA and CDR2 FQGTGA. The ends lost 5 bases at V and 0 bases at J; junction bases unmatched: 4. CDR3 length: 16 amino acids.

This clonotype showed up just a few times. The rearrangement uses TRBV7-2 and TRBJ2-7; maybe TRBD2 (7 bases). The CDR3 contains 16 residues. The germline V gene has CDR1 SGHTA and CDR2 FQGNSA. Deletions cut 3 bases from V and 2 bases from J, with 17 bases between. The CDR3 coding sequence is TGTGCCAGCAGCTTTAGAGGGGGGGGGGGAACCTACGAGCAGTACTTC. Its protein is CASSFRGGGGTYEQYF.